The 24 T cell receptor beta chains given below trace back to one sample, sequenced in a study of Ad26.COV2.S vaccination and SARS-CoV-2 variants. Treatment in this sample: around 19 received Ad26.COV2.S at low or high dose, single or two shots; several received placebo; per-sample allocation not given. Sampling was done on day 63 after the first vaccine or placebo injection. The protocol was immunoSEQ multiplex PCR, while the TCRdb copy is restricted to in-frame clones and leaves out a portion. The sample gives 350,000 to 400,000 clones, approximately 86% of which show up once; 3.5% is in the top ten. Sequenced material: peripheral blood, taken in a trial of Ad26.COV2.S vaccine versus placebo. These receptors came from a person between 18 and 59 years old who received the Ad26.COV2.S COVID-19 vaccine or a placebo.

This chain links TRBV7-9 with TRBJ2-7, with a possible D match to TRBD1 (5 bases). The CDR3 is 13 amino acids. Trimming shortened V by 2 bases and J by 2 bases, and 7 bases separated the two germline ends. The germline gives CDR1 SEHNR, CDR2 FQNEAQ (reference sequence). The CDR3 nucleotides are TGTGCCAGCAGCTTACAGGGAACCTACGAGCAGTACTTC. Its translation is CASSLQGTYEQYF.

The chain has TRBV11-3 and TRBJ1-1; D is possibly TRBD1 (6 bases). The CDR3 sequence is 15 residues long. CDR1 and CDR2 from the germline V gene are SGHNT and YENEEA. V gave up 5 bases and J gave up 2 bases, with 15 bases separating them. CDR3 residues: CASSPNGGGNTEAFF. In nucleotides, the CDR3 is TGTGCCAGCAGCCCCAACGGAGGGGGAAACACTGAAGCTTTCTTT.

The chain is built from TRBV19 and TRBJ1-2, with 9 positions matching TRBD1. CDR1 LNHDA and CDR2 SQIVND come from the germline V gene (reference sequence). This CDR3 has 15 residues. With V trimmed by 4 bases and J by 4 bases, 7 bases remained unmatched. DNA for the CDR3: TGTGCCAGTAGTAAGTTCACAGGGGGCGGCTATGGCTACACCTTC. This gives the protein CASSKFTGGGYGYTF.

The count of this clone is one. This chain joins TRBV6-5 and TRBJ2-7; 7 nucleotides align to TRBD1. The V and J ends lost 6 bases and 1 base, in that order; junction bases with no gene match: 3. Germline loops: CDR1 MNHEY, CDR2 SVGAGI. The CDR3 contains 13 residues. CDR3: CASRRTGSYEQYF. The CDR3 DNA reads as TGTGCCAGCAGAAGGACAGGATCCTACGAGCAGTACTTC.

This chain connects TRBV6-4 to TRBJ1-2, with TRBD1 matching over 7 bases. This CDR3 region has 15 residues. Per the germline V gene, CDR1 is MRHNA and CDR2 is SNTAGT. Germline trimming cut 7 bases from V and 4 bases from J; bases unmatched to any gene: 12. The CDR3 nucleotides read TGTGCCAGCAACAGCCCTAGTAGGGGGCCCTATGGCTACACCTTC. Residues: CASNSPSRGPYGYTF.

Only a few counts were recorded for this clone. This rearrangement joins TRBV25-1 to TRBJ2-7; D might be TRBD2 (5 bases). From germline, CDR1 is MGHDK and CDR2 SYGVNS. V was shortened by 4 bases and J by 3 bases, with 19 bases between the two germline ends. The CDR3 has 16 amino acids. The CDR3 spells CASSVTNWERNYEQYF. In DNA, the CDR3 is TGTGCCAGCAGTGTAACTAATTGGGAGAGGAACTACGAGCAGTACTTC.

This rearrangement joins TRBV4-3 to TRBJ1-2; D is unresolved. The germline V gene has CDR1 LGHNA and CDR2 YSLEER. Trimming stripped 4 bases from V and 2 bases from J, with 14 bases between. CDR3 size: 15 residues. In nucleotides, the CDR3 is TGCGCCAGCAGCCCGACCCTTCGTGGAAACTATGGCTACACCTTC. Its translation is CASSPTLRGNYGYTF.

V is TRBV20-1 and J is TRBJ1-1; unclear D gene. The CDR3 covers 11 residues. The V end lost 8 bases, the J end lost 2 bases, and 9 bases lay between the germline ends. The germline gives CDR1 DFQATT, CDR2 SNEGSKA (reference sequence). CDR3 coding DNA: TGCAGTACTGCGGTAAACACTGAAGCTTTCTTT. This codes for CSTAVNTEAFF.

The V gene is TRBV19, the J gene TRBJ1-2; D remains ambiguous. This CDR3 region has 12 residues. The germline V gene has CDR1 LNHDA and CDR2 SQIVND (reference sequence). Trimming took 8 bases from V and 5 from J, leaving 12 bases between them. CDR3 sequence (DNA): TGTGCCAGTGCCGCGGGGTATTATGGCTACACCTTC. Encoded protein: CASAAGYYGYTF. Together with reference TRBV19 and TRBJ1-2, the CDR3 gives the full variable domain: DGGITQSPKYLFRKEGQNVTLSCEQNLNHDAMYWYRQDPGQGLRLIYYSQIVNDFQKGDIAEGYSVSREKKESFPLTVTSAQKNPTAFYLCASAAGYYGYTFGSGTRLTVV.

Worth noting for this clone: The junction departs from the called germline gene at one end, perhaps through a read error. This sequence joins TRBV29-1 and TRBJ1-2; D unresolved. The V gene's germline CDR1 is SQVTM and CDR2 ANQGSEA. The CDR3 is 12 residues long. The CDR3 spells CSGYIANYGYTF. In nucleotides, the CDR3 is TGCAGCGGATATATAGCTAATTATGGCTACACCTTC. The full variable domain, completed using reference TRBV29-1 and TRBJ1-2, is SAVISQKPSRDICQRGTSLTIQCQVDSQVTMMFWYRQQPGQSLTLIATANQGSEATYESGFVIDKFPISRPNLTFSTLTVSNMSPEDSSIYLCSGYIANYGYTFGSGTRLTVV.

The chain uses TRBV5-4 and TRBJ1-3; no reliable D call. The CDR3 consists of 15 residues. Trimming took off 0 bases at V and 0 bases at J, with 7 bases between the two ends. CDR1 and CDR2 (germline): SGHNT, YYREEE (reference sequence). The CDR3 region has the DNA TGTGCCAGCAGCTTGGCGTCGGTCTCTGGAAACACCATATATTTT. Translating it yields CASSLASVSGNTIYF.

Comment on this clone: Other nucleotide sequences in the sample specify the same CDR3. The chain is built from TRBV30 and TRBJ1-1; TRBD1 is a possible D gene (6 bases). Trimming shortened V by 3 bases and J by 5 bases, and 7 bases separated the two germline ends. This CDR3 has 11 amino acids. Germline V gives CDR1 GTSNPN, CDR2 SVGIG (reference sequence). The CDR3 nucleotides are TGTGCCTGGAGCAGGGGTACTGAAGCTTTCTTT. Residues: CAWSRGTEAFF.

The chain employs TRBV18 and TRBJ2-7, with D maybe TRBD1 (6 bases). CDR3 size: 15 residues. Trimming pared 6 bases from V and 0 bases from J, leaving 15 bases between. From germline, CDR1 is KGHSH and CDR2 LQKENI. CDR3 protein: CASSLLQGLSYEQYF. The CDR3 bases are TGTGCCAGCTCCCTGCTACAGGGTCTCTCCTACGAGCAGTACTTC.

The chain carries TRBV6-2 or TRBV6-3 and TRBJ1-2; 8 nucleotides agree with TRBD1. The CDR3 is 14 residues long. Germline lookup yields CDR1 MNHEY and CDR2 SVGEGT. J lost 8 bases, V lost 4 bases, and 9 bases had no gene match. CDR3: CASSSSGGPIGYTF. The CDR3 nucleotides are TGTGCCAGCAGTTCCTCAGGGGGCCCTATCGGCTACACCTTC.

The chain joins TRBV10-3 to TRBJ1-4; no definite D call. V was pared by 8 bases and J by 6 bases, with 4 bases between. The V gene's germline CDR1 is ENHRY and CDR2 SYGVKD. CDR3 length: 10 amino acids. Here the CDR3 reads CAIGDEKLFF. In nucleotides, the CDR3 is TGTGCCATCGGGGATGAAAAACTGTTTTTT.

This clone was observed a handful of times. The rearrangement joins TRBV2 to TRBJ2-1; tentative D call: TRBD2 (5 bases). V was shortened by 1 base and J by 2 bases, with 9 bases between the two germline ends. Germline CDR1 and CDR2: SNHLY and FYNNEI. The CDR3 is made up of 15 amino acids. The CDR3 region is CASSEGRSTYNEQFF. The CDR3 nucleotides read TGTGCCAGCAGTGAAGGGAGGAGCACCTACAATGAGCAGTTCTTC.

The V and J genes are TRBV6-6 and TRBJ1-2; the match to TRBD1 covers 9 bases. Trimming removed 0 bases from V and 4 bases from J; junction bases left unmatched: 6. Germline-derived CDR1 and CDR2 are MNHNY and SVGAGI (reference sequence). The CDR3 sequence is 16 residues long. This CDR3 reads CASSYSGTGSPYGYTF. For the CDR3, the DNA is TGTGCCAGCAGTTACTCGGGGACAGGGAGCCCCTATGGCTACACCTTC.

The chain joins TRBV2 to TRBJ2-3; possibly TRBD1 or TRBD2 for D (6 bases each). The CDR3 is 13 residues long. Germline CDR1 and CDR2: SNHLY and FYNNEI. V was shortened by 10 bases and J by 2 bases, with 13 bases between the two germline ends. The CDR3 sequence: CAIGGHNTDTQYF. The CDR3 DNA reads TGTGCCATCGGGGGACACAACACAGATACGCAGTATTTT.

J is TRBJ2-6 and V is TRBV2; TRBD1 matches 10 bases. The CDR3 runs to 19 residues. The trim removed 4 bases at V and 4 bases at J, leaving 13 bases unmatched. In germline, CDR1 is SNHLY, CDR2 FYNNEI. The CDR3 here is CASSVDRGAKGSGANVLTF. Written as DNA, the CDR3 is TGTGCCAGCAGTGTGGACAGGGGGGCTAAGGGCTCCGGGGCCAACGTCCTGACTTTC.

V is TRBV11-3 and J is TRBJ2-2, with D perhaps assigned TRBD1 or TRBD2 (5 bases each). Germline V gene data show CDR1 as SGHNT and CDR2 as YENEEA. The CDR3 runs 17 residues. V was cut by 4 bases and J by 1 base, with 16 bases left in between. CDR3 sequence: CASSSGTTGGNTGELFF. DNA of the CDR3: TGTGCCAGCAGCTCCGGGACGACCGGAGGGAACACCGGGGAGCTGTTTTTT.

The genes are TRBV3-1 (or the pseudogene TRBV3-2) and TRBJ2-7; 8 positions agree with TRBD2. The CDR3 consists of 15 residues. The trim removed 0 bases at V and 4 bases at J, leaving 5 bases unmatched. The germline V gene has CDR1 LGHDT and CDR2 YNNKEL (reference sequence). The CDR3 spells CASSQDGREGYEQYF. The DNA of the CDR3 is TGTGCCAGCAGCCAAGACGGTCGGGAGGGGTACGAGCAGTACTTC.

The CDR3 region has the DNA TGTGCCAGCAGTGAATATGCAGGGTCAGGGGATACGCAGTATTTT. Translating gives CASSEYAGSGDTQYF. The V and J genes are TRBV25-1 and TRBJ2-3; possible D gene TRBD1, 5 bases. The V gene lost 0 bases and the J gene lost 6 bases, with 13 bases spanning the gap. Germline lookup yields CDR1 MGHDK and CDR2 SYGVNS. The CDR3 consists of 15 residues.

This chain joins TRBV7-9 and TRBJ1-3; 8 bases are a match to TRBD1. V shed 5 bases, J shed 2 bases, and the junction held 11 bases outside the gene matches. From germline, CDR1 is SEHNR and CDR2 FQNEAQ (reference sequence). The CDR3 extends over 17 amino acids. CDR3 sequence reads: CASSPPESDRAGNTIYF. The CDR3 DNA follows: TGTGCCAGCAGCCCACCGGAGTCGGACAGGGCTGGAAACACCATATATTTT.

This clone was seen a handful of times. The chain joins TRBV5-1 to TRBJ1-6, with 9 bases fitting TRBD1. Germline trimming cut 6 bases from V and 8 bases from J; bases unmatched to any gene: 12. CDR1 and CDR2 (germline): SGHRS, YFSETQ. CDR3 length: 16 amino acids. CDR3 sequence (DNA): TGCGCCAGCAAACAGGGGGCGCAGAGGTATGATTCACCCCTCCACTTT. It specifies CASKQGAQRYDSPLHF.